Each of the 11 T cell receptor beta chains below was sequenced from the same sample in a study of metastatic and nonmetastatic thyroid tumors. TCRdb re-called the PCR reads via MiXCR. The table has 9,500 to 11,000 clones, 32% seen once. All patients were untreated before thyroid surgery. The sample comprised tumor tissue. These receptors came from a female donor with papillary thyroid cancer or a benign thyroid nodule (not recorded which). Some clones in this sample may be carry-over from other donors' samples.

This chain's CDR3 is CASSHTDNGYTF. For the CDR3, the DNA is TGTGCCAGCAGCCATACAGATAATGGCTACACCTTC. The chain links TRBV4-2 to TRBJ1-2; D remains ambiguous. The CDR3 runs to 12 residues. V lost 3 bases and J 6 bases, leaving 8 bases between the germline ends. The V gene's germline CDR1 is LGHNA and CDR2 YNFKEQ.

CDR3 bases: TGTGCCAGTAGTATGGGGACAGACTACAACACCATATATTTT. This translates into CASSMGTDYNTIYF. V is TRBV19 and J is TRBJ1-3; TRBD1 matches 7 bases. V dropped 3 bases and J dropped 7; count of bases not matched to a gene: 6. CDR3 length: 14 amino acids. From germline, CDR1 is LNHDA and CDR2 SQIVND (reference sequence).

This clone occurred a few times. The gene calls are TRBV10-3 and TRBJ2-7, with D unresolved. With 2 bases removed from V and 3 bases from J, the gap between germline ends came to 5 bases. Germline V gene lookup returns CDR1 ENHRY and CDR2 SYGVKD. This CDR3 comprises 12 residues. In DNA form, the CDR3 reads TGTGCCATCAGTGAGAAGGGCTACGAGCAGTACTTC. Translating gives CAISEKGYEQYF.

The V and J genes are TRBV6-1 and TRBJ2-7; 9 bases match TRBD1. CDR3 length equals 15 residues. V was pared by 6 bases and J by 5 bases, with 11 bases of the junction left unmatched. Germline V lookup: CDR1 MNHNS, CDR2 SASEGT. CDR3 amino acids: CASSISGTGWDEQYF. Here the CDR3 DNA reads TGTGCCAGCAGCATATCCGGGACAGGGTGGGACGAGCAGTACTTC.

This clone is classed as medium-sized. Here the CDR3 reads CSARDRLDGYTF. The CDR3 nucleotides are TGCAGTGCTAGAGATCGTTTAGACGGCTACACCTTC. The chain joins TRBV20-1 to TRBJ1-2; D unresolved. The CDR3 sequence is 12 residues long. V lost 0 bases and J 8 bases, leaving 10 bases between the germline ends. Germline-derived CDR1 and CDR2 are DFQATT and SNEGSKA (reference sequence).

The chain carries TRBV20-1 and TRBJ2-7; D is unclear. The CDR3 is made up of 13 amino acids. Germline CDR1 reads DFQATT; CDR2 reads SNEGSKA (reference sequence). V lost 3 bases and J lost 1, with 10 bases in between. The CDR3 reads CSARTDISYEQYF. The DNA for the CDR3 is TGCAGTGCTAGGACCGACATTTCCTACGAGCAGTACTTC.

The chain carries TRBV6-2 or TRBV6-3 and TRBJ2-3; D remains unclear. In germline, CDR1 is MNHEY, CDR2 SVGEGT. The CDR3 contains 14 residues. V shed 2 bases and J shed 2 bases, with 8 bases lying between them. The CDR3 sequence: CASSYQEHTDTQYF. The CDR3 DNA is TGTGCCAGCAGTTACCAAGAGCACACAGATACGCAGTATTTT.

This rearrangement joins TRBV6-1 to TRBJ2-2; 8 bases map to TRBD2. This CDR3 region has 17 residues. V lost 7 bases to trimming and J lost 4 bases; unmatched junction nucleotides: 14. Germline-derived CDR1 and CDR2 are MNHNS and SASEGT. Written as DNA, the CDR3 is TGTGCCAGCACCGAATTAGCGGGGACCCGTGTCACCGGGGAGCTGTTTTTT. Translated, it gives CASTELAGTRVTGELFF.

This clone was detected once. The CDR3 region is CASSPKGWTEVDGQFF. The CDR3 bases are TGTGCCAGCAGCCCCAAAGGGTGGACTGAGGTCGATGGGCAGTTCTTC. The rearrangement links TRBV9 to TRBJ2-1, with D possibly being TRBD2 (5 bases). The CDR3 is made up of 16 amino acids. In germline, CDR1 is SGDLS, CDR2 YYNGEE. V lost 4 bases and J lost 12, with 26 bases in between. The whole variable domain, filled in from reference TRBV9 and TRBJ2-1, reads DSGVTQTPKHLITATGQRVTLRCSPRSGDLSVYWYQQSLDQGLQFLIQYYNGEERAKGNILERFSAQQFPDLHSELNLSSLELGDSALYFCASSPKGWTEVDGQFFGPGTRLTVL.

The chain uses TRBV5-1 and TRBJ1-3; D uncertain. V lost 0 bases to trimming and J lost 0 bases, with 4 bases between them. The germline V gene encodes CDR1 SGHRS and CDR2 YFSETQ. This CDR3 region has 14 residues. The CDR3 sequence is CASSLGGSGNTIYF. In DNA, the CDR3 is TGCGCCAGCAGCTTGGGGGGCTCTGGAAACACCATATATTTT.

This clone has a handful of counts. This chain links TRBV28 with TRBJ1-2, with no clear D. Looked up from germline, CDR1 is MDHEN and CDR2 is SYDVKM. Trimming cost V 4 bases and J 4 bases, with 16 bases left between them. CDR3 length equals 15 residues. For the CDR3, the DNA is TGTGCCAGCAGTTCGAACGGAGGTTATGGCTATGGCTACACCTTC. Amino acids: CASSSNGGYGYGYTF.